This passage covers 3 T cell receptor beta chains from one sample sequenced in a study of cytomegalovirus exposure and HLA in healthy donors. PCR was performed using 60 Vbeta and 13 Jbeta primers. Clones were read by immunoSEQ multiplex PCR, and TCRdb kept only the in-frame ones, dropping some. The repertoire holds about 130,000 clones, around three quarters seen once, with about 2.4% in the top ten. What was sequenced was PBMCs. The receptors stem from a woman aged 55 to 70 in good health and CMV-seropositive.

Points on this clone: One end of the junction does not line up with germline, which may come from a read error. This rearrangement joins TRBV7-9 to TRBJ2-2; 8 bases agree with TRBD2. This CDR3 spans 15 amino acids. From germline, CDR1 is SEHNR and CDR2 FQNEAQ (reference sequence). The CDR3 here is CSSSLASGGTGELFF. The DNA for the CDR3 is TGTTCCAGCAGCTTAGCGAGCGGGGGAACCGGGGAGCTGTTTTTT.

The rearrangement uses TRBV11-2 and TRBJ2-1; D is undetermined. The CDR3 spans 11 residues. Deletions cut 5 bases from V and 12 bases from J, with 11 bases between. Germline CDR1 SGHAT, CDR2 FQNNGV. CDR3 in amino acids: CASSTQTGQFF. Written as DNA, the CDR3 is TGTGCCAGCAGCACCCAGACGGGGCAGTTCTTC. Variable domain in full (rest from reference TRBV11-2 and TRBJ2-1): EAGVAQSPRYKIIEKRQSVAFWCNPISGHATLYWYQQILGQGPKLLIQFQNNGVVDDSQLPKDRFSAERLKGVDSTLKIQPAKLEDSAVYLCASSTQTGQFFGPGTRLTVL.

This chain joins TRBV10-2 and TRBJ2-5; 7 bases map to TRBD1. From germline, CDR1 is WSHSY and CDR2 SAAADI. J gave up 6 bases and V 8 bases, and 9 bases lay outside the gene matches. This CDR3 comprises 13 residues. The CDR3 reads CASGQAQGQTQYF. The CDR3 nucleotides read TGCGCCAGCGGGCAGGCACAGGGGCAGACCCAGTACTTC.